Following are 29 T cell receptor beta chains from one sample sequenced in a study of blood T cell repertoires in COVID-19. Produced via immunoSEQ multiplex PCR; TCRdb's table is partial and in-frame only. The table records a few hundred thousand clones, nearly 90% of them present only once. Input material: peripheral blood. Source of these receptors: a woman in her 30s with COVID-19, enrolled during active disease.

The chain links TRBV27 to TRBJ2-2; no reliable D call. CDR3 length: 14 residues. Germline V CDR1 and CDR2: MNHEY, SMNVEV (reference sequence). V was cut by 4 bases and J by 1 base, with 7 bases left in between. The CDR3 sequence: CASSSVMNTGELFF. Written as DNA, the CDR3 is TGTGCCAGCAGTTCTGTAATGAACACCGGGGAGCTGTTTTTT.

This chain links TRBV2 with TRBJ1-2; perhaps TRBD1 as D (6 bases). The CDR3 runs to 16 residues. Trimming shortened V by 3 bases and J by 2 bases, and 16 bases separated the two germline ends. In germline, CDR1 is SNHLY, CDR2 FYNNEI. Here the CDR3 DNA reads TGTGCCAGCAGTGATAGTGCCTGGGGGCGGAACTATGGCTACACCTTC. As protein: CASSDSAWGRNYGYTF.

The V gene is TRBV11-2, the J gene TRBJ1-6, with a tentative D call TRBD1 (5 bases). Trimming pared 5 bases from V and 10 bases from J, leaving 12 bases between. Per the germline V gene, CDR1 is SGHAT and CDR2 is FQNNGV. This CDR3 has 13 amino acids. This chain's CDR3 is CASSPAQGSPLHF. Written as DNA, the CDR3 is TGTGCCAGCAGCCCTGCTCAGGGCTCACCCCTCCACTTT.

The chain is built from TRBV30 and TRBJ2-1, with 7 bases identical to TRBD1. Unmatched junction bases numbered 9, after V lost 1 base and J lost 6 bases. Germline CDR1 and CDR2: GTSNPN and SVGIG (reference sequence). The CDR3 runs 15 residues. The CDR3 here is CAWSAGTVSLNEQFF. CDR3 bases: TGTGCCTGGAGTGCCGGGACAGTGTCGCTCAATGAGCAGTTCTTC.

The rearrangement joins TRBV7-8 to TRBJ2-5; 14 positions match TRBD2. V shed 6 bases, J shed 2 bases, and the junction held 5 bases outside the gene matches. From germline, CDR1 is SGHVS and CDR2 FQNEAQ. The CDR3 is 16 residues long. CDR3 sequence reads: CASSTGLAGGQETQYF. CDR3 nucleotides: TGTGCCAGCAGTACTGGACTAGCGGGGGGACAAGAGACCCAGTACTTC.

CDR3 region: CASSQPGTGGLGTF. The CDR3 DNA reads TGCGCCAGCAGCCAACCCGGGACAGGGGGCTTGGGCACCTTC. The chain combines TRBV4-1 with TRBJ1-2; 12 bases line up with TRBD1. The CDR3 loop spans 14 amino acids. V lost 2 bases to trimming and J lost 13 bases; unmatched junction nucleotides: 8. Germline values: CDR1 MGHRA, CDR2 YSYEKL.

The CDR3 coding sequence is TGTGCCAGCAGTTTATTCTGGGCGACTGAAGCTTTCTTT. Translated: CASSLFWATEAFF. This chain joins TRBV27 and TRBJ1-1; no firm D call. Per the germline V gene, CDR1 is MNHEY and CDR2 is SMNVEV (reference sequence). Trimming took 1 base from V and 5 from J, leaving 8 bases between them. The CDR3 runs to 13 residues.

The DNA for the CDR3 is TGTGCCAGCAGTGAAAGGGCCCTATCCCTAGGAGGTAAAACTGAAGCTTTCTTT. It is translated as CASSERALSLGGKTEAFF. The chain couples TRBV6-1 to TRBJ1-1; no clear D. The CDR3 has 18 residues. Germline CDR1 is MNHNS and CDR2 is SASEGT. V was cut by 2 bases and J by 5 bases, with 24 bases left in between.

This CDR3 reads CASQAGLYEQYF. In DNA, the CDR3 is TGTGCCAGCCAAGCGGGACTATACGAGCAGTACTTC. The V gene is TRBV6-5, the J gene TRBJ2-7; 7 nucleotides align to TRBD2. The CDR3 consists of 12 residues. V gave up 8 bases and J gave up 4 bases; unmatched junction bases: 5. Germline V gives CDR1 MNHEY, CDR2 SVGAGI.

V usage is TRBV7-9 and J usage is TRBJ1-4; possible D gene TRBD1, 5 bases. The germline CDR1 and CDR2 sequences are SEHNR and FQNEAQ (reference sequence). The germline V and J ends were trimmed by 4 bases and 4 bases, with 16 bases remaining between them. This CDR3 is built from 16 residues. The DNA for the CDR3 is TGTGCCAGCAGCTCCTACTTAGGGGCGCTTAATGAAAAACTGTTTTTT. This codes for CASSSYLGALNEKLFF.

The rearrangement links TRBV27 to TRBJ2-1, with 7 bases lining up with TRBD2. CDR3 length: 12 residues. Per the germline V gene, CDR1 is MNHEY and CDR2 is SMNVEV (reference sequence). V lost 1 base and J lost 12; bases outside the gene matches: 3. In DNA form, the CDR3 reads TGTGCCAGCAGTTTATTGGGCGGGGGGCAGTTCTTC. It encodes CASSLLGGGQFF.

The CDR3: CASSPLAGGYNEQFF. CDR3 nucleotides: TGTGCCAGCAGCCCACTAGCGGGGGGGTACAATGAGCAGTTCTTC. The V gene is TRBV6-5, the J gene TRBJ2-1; 13 bases align to TRBD2. CDR3 length: 15 amino acids. V was pared by 6 bases and J by 4 bases, with 3 bases of the junction left unmatched. The germline V gene has CDR1 MNHEY and CDR2 SVGAGI.

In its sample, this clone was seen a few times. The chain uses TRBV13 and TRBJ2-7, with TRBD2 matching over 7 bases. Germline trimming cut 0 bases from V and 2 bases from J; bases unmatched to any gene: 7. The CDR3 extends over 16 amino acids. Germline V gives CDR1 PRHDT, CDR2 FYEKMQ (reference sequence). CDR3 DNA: TGTGCCAGCAGCTTAGGCCTTGCGGGGGTCCCCTACGAGCAGTACTTC. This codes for CASSLGLAGVPYEQYF. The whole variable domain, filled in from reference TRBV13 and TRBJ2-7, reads AAGVIQSPRHLIKEKRETATLKCYPIPRHDTVYWYQQGPGQDPQFLISFYEKMQSDKGSIPDRFSAQQFSDYHSELNMSSLELGDSALYFCASSLGLAGVPYEQYFGPGTRLTVT.

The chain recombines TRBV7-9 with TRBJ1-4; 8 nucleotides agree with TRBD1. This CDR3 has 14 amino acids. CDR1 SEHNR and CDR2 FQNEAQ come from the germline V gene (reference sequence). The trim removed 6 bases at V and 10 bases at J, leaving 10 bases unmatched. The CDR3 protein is CASRQTGAEGKLFF. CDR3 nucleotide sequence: TGTGCCAGCAGACAGACAGGGGCAGAAGGAAAACTGTTTTTT.

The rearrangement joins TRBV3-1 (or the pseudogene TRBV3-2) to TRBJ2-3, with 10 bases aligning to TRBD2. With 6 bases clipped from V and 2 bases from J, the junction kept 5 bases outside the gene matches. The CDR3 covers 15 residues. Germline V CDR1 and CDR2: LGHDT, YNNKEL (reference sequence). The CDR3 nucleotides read TGTGCCAGCAGTAGAGCGGGGGGGCCCACAGATACGCAGTATTTT. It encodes CASSRAGGPTDTQYF.

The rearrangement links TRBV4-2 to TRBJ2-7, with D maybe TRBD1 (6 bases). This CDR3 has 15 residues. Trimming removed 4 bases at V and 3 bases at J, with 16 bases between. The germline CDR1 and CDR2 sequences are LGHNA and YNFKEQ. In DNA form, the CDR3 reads TGTGCCAGCAGCCCAGGGCAGGGGCCCGGCTACGAGCAGTACTTC. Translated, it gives CASSPGQGPGYEQYF.

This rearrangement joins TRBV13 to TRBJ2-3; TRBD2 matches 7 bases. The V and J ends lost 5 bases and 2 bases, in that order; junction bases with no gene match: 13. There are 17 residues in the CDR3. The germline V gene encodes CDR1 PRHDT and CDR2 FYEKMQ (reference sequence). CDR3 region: CASSQTIASGSTDTQYF. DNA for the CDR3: TGTGCCAGCAGCCAAACGATCGCTAGCGGCTCCACAGATACGCAGTATTTT.

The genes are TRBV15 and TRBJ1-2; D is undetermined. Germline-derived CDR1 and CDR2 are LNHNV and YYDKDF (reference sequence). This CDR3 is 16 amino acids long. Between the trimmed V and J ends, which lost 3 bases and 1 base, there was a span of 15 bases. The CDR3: CATSRKRKGDNYGYTF. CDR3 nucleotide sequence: TGTGCCACCAGCAGGAAGAGAAAGGGAGATAACTATGGCTACACCTTC.

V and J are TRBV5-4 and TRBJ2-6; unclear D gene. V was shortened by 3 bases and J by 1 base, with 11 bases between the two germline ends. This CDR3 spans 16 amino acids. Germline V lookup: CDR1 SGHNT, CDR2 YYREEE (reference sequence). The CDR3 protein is CASSSDGVSGANVLTF. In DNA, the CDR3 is TGTGCCAGCAGCTCGGATGGAGTATCTGGGGCCAACGTCCTGACTTTC.

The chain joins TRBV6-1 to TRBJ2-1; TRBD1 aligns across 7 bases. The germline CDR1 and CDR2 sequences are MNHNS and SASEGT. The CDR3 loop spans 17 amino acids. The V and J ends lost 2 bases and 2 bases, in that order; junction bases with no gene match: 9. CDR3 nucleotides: TGTGCCAGCAGTGAACGTCCCTACAGGGGCCCCTACAATGAGCAGTTCTTC. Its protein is CASSERPYRGPYNEQFF.

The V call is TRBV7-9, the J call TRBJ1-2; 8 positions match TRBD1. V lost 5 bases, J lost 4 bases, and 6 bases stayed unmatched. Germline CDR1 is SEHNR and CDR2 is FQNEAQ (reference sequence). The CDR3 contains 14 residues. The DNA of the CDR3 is TGTGCCAGCAGCCACAGGACAGGGACCTATGGCTACACCTTC. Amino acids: CASSHRTGTYGYTF. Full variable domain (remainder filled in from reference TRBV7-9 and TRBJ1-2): DTGVSQNPRHKITKRGQNVTFRCDPISEHNRLYWYRQTLGQGPEFLTYFQNEAQLEKSRLLSDRFSAERPKGSFSTLEIQRTEQGDSAMYLCASSHRTGTYGYTFGSGTRLTVV.

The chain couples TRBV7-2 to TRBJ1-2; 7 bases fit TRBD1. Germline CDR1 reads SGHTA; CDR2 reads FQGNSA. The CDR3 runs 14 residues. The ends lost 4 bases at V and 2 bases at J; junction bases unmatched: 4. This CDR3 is CASSYYRGNYGYTF. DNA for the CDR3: TGTGCCAGCAGCTACTACAGGGGAAACTATGGCTACACCTTC.

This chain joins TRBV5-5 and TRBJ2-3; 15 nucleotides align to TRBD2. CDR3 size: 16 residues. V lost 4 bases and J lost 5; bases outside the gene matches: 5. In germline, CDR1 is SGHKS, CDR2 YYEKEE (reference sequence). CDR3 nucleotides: TGTGCCAGCAGCATCGGGACTAGCGGGGGGCAAGATACGCAGTATTTT. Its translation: CASSIGTSGGQDTQYF.

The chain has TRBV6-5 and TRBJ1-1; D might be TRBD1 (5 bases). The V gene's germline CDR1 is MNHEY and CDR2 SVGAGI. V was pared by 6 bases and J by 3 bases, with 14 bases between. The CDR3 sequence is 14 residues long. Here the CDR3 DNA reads TGTGCCAGCAGGGGGCAGAGGTACGACACTGAAGCTTTCTTT. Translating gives CASRGQRYDTEAFF.

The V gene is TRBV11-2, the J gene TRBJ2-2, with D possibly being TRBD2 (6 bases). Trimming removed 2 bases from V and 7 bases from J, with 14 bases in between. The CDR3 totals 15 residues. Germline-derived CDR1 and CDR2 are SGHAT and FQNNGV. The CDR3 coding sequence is TGTGCCAGCAGCTTACGGAGCGGGCGGGTCGGGGAGCTGTTTTTT. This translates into CASSLRSGRVGELFF.

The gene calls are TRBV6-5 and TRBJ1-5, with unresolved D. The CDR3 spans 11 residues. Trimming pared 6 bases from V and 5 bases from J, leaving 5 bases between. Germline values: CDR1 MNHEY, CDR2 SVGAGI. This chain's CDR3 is CASSPYQPQHF. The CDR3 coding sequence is TGTGCCAGCAGCCCCTATCAGCCCCAGCATTTT.

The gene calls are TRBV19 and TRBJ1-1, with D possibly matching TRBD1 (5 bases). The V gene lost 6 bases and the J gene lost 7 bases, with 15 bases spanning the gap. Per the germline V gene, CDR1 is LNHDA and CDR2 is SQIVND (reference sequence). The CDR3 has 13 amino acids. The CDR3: CASSTGEGFEAFF. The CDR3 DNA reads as TGTGCCAGTAGCACGGGGGAGGGCTTTGAAGCTTTCTTT.

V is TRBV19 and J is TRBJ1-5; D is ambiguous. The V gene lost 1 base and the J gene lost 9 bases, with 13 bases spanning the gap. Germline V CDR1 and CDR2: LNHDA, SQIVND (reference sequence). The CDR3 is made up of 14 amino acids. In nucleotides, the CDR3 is TGTGCCAGTAGTATAGTGGGCCGCTTGGGGCCCCAGCATTTT. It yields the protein CASSIVGRLGPQHF.

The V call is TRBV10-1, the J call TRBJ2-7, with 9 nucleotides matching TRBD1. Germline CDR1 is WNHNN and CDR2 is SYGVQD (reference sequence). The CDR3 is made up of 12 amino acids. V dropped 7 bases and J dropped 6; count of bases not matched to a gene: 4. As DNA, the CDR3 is TGCGCCAGCAATAGGGGACAGGGCGAGCAGTACTTC. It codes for CASNRGQGEQYF.